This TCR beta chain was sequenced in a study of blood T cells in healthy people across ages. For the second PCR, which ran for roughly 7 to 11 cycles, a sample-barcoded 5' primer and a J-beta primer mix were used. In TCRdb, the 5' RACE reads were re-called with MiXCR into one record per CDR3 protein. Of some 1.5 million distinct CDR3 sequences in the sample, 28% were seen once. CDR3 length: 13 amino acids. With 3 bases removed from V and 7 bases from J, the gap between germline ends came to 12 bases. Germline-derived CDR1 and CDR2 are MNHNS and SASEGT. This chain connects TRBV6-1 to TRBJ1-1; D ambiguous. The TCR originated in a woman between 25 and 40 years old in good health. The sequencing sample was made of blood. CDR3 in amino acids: CASSDREWGEAFF. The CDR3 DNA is TGTGCCAGCAGTGACAGAGAGTGGGGTGAAGCTTTCTTT.